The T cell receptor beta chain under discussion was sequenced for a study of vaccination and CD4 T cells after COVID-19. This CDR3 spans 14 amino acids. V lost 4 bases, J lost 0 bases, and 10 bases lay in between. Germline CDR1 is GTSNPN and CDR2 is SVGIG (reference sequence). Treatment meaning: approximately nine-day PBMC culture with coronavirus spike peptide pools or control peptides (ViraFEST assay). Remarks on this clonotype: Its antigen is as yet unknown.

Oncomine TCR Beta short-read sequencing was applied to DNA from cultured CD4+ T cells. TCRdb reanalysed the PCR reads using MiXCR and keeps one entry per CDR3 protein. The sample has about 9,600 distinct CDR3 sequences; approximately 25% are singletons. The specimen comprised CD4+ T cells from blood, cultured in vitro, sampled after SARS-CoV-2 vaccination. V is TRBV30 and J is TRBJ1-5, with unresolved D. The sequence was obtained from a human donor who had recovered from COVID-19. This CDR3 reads CAWTDGHSNQPQHF. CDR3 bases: TGTGCCTGGACCGACGGTCATAGCAATCAGCCCCAGCATTTT.